A selection of T cell receptor beta chains follows, all from one sample in a study of blood T cell repertoires in COVID-19. TCRdb's table, derived via immunoSEQ multiplex PCR, lists solely in-frame clones and lacks some. The repertoire holds just over 250,000 clones, with about 87% as singletons. Sequenced input: peripheral blood. These receptors came from a man in his sixties who had recovered from COVID-19. The CDR3 runs from the conserved cysteine through the conserved F or W. The D gene is left open where the match is weak. A clone size is listed for some rows: how often the clone was seen (once, few, many), or a class if it is expanded.

d_gene: NA; abundance: NA; j_gene: TRBJ2-7; v_gene: TRBV12-3/TRBV12-4; CDR3aa: CASSRESEQYF; CDR3nt: TGTGCCAGCAGTCGGGAGAGCGAGCAGTACTTC
d_gene: TRBD1; abundance: NA; j_gene: TRBJ1-1; v_gene: TRBV7-8; CDR3aa: CASSMTGNMNTEAFF; CDR3nt: TGTGCCAGCAGCATGACAGGGAACATGAACACTGAAGCTTTCTTT
d_gene: NA; abundance: NA; j_gene: TRBJ2-2; v_gene: TRBV5-5; CDR3aa: CASSLGTSGELFF; CDR3nt: TGTGCCAGCAGCTTGGGTACATCCGGGGAGCTGTTTTTT
d_gene: TRBD1; abundance: few; j_gene: TRBJ2-1; v_gene: TRBV5-1; CDR3aa: CASSQMRTGDNEQFF; CDR3nt: TGCGCCAGCAGCCAGATGCGGACAGGGGACAATGAGCAGTTCTTC
d_gene: TRBD1; abundance: NA; j_gene: TRBJ1-5; v_gene: TRBV4-1; CDR3aa: CASSVRQGRSQPQHF; CDR3nt: TGCGCCAGCAGCGTGAGACAGGGAAGGAGTCAGCCCCAGCATTTT
d_gene: TRBD1; abundance: NA; j_gene: TRBJ2-7; v_gene: TRBV5-1; CDR3aa: CASSSPSWTGGGPSSYEQYF; CDR3nt: TGCGCCAGCAGCAGTCCATCCTGGACAGGGGGCGGTCCCAGCTCCTACGAGCAGTACTTC
d_gene: NA; abundance: NA; j_gene: TRBJ2-3; v_gene: TRBV18; CDR3aa: CASSPTGVGTDTQYF; CDR3nt: TGTGCCAGCTCACCGACGGGAGTCGGCACAGATACGCAGTATTTT
d_gene: NA; abundance: NA; j_gene: TRBJ1-2; v_gene: TRBV4-1; CDR3aa: CASSQEVRTDNYGYTF; CDR3nt: TGCGCCAGCAGCCAAGAGGTCAGGACAGATAACTATGGCTACACCTTC
d_gene: TRBD2; abundance: NA; j_gene: TRBJ2-1; v_gene: TRBV11-1; CDR3aa: CASSSPTSGINEQFF; CDR3nt: TGTGCCAGCAGCTCCCCAACTAGCGGGATCAATGAGCAGTTCTTC
d_gene: TRBD2; abundance: few; j_gene: TRBJ2-7; v_gene: TRBV11-2; CDR3aa: CASNKGLSSYEQYF; CDR3nt: TGTGCCAGCAACAAGGGACTAAGCTCCTACGAGCAGTACTTC
d_gene: TRBD2; abundance: few; j_gene: TRBJ2-4; v_gene: TRBV15; CDR3aa: CATANGGKNIQYF; CDR3nt: TGTGCCACGGCTAACGGGGGGAAAAACATTCAGTACTTC
d_gene: TRBD1; abundance: NA; j_gene: TRBJ2-1; v_gene: TRBV29-1; CDR3aa: CSVPGQGIHEQFF; CDR3nt: TGCAGCGTTCCTGGACAGGGGATCCATGAGCAGTTCTTC
d_gene: TRBD1; abundance: NA; j_gene: TRBJ2-7; v_gene: TRBV19; CDR3aa: CASTEAAGGTYEQYF; CDR3nt: TGTGCCAGTACCGAGGCGGCAGGGGGCACTTACGAGCAGTACTTC
d_gene: TRBD1; abundance: NA; j_gene: TRBJ2-1; v_gene: TRBV9; CDR3aa: CASSGDSHLYNEQFF; CDR3nt: TGTGCCAGCAGCGGGGACAGTCATCTCTACAATGAGCAGTTCTTC